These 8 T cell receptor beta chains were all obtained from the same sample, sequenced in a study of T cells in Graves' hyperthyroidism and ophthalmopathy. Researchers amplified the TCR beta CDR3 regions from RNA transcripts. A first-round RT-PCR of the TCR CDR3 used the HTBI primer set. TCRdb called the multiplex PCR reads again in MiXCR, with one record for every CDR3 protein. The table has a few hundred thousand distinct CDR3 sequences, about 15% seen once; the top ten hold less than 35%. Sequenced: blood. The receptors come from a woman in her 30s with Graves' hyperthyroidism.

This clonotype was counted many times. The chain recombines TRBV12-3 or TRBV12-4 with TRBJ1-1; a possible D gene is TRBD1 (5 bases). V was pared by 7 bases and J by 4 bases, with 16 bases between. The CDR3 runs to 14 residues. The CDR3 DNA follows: TGTGCCAGCATACATGGGGGGAAGTCCACTGAAGCTTTCTTT. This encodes CASIHGGKSTEAFF.

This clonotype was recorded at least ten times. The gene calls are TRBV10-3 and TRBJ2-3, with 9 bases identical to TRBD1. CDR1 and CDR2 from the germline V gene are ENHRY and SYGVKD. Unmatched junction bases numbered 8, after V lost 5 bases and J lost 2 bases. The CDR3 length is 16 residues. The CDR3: CAISRTGTGTTDTQYF. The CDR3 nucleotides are TGTGCCATCAGTAGGACCGGGACAGGGACCACAGATACGCAGTATTTT.

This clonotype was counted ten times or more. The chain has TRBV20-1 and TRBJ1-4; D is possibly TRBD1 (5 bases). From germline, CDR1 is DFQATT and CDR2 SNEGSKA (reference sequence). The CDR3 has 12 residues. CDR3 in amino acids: CRPTATNEKLFF. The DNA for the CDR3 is TGCAGGCCGACAGCAACTAATGAAAAACTGTTTTTT.

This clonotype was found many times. Here the CDR3 DNA reads TGTGCCAGCAGCCAGACCTTGGGAAATAGCGAGCAGTACTTC. Its translation is CASSQTLGNSEQYF. This chain uses TRBV28 with TRBJ2-7; D is uncertain. V gave up 6 bases and J gave up 6 bases, with 18 bases separating them. CDR3 length: 14 residues. The germline V gene has CDR1 MDHEN and CDR2 SYDVKM.

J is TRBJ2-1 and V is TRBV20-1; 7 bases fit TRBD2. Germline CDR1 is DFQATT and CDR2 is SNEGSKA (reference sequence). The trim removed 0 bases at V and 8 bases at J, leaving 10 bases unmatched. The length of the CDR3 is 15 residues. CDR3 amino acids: CSARDEGGSRDEQFF. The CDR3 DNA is TGCAGTGCTAGAGATGAGGGCGGGAGTCGCGATGAGCAGTTCTTC.

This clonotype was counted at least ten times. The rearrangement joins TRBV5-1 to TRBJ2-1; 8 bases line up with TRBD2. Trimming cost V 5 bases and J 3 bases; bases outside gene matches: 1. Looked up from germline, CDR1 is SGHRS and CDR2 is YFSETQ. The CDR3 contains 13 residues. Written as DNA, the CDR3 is TGCGCCAGCAGGACTAGCGACTACAATGAGCAGTTCTTC. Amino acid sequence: CASRTSDYNEQFF.

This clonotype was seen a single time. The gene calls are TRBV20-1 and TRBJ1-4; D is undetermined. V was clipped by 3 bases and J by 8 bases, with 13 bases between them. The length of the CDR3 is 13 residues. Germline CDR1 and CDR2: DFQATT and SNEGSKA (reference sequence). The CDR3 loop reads CSARKFADEKLFF. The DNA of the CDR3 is TGCAGTGCTAGGAAATTTGCCGACGAAAAACTGTTTTTT.

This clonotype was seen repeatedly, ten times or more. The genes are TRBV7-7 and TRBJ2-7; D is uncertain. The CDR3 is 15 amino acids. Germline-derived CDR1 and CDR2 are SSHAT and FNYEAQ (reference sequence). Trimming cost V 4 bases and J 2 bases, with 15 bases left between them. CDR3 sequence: CASSSLGRLTYEQYF. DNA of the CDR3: TGTGCCAGCAGCTCCCTTGGTCGCCTTACCTACGAGCAGTACTTC.